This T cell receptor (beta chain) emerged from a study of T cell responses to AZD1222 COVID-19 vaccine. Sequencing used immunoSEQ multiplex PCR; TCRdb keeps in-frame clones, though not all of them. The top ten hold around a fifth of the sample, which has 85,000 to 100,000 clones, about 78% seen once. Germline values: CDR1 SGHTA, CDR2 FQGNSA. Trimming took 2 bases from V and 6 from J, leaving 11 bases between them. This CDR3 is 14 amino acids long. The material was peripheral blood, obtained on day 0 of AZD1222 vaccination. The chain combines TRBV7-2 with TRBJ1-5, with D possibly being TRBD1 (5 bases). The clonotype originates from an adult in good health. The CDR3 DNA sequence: TGTGCCAGCAGCTTACGGCAGGGCGGTCAGCCCCAGCATTTT. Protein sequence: CASSLRQGGQPQHF.